This T cell receptor beta chain was sequenced in a study of OX40 agonist ivuxolimab in advanced cancers. Context from the whole study: Ivuxolimab, which targeted the costimulatory receptor OX40 (CD134), was an agonistic, fully human IgG2 monoclonal antibody. Partial responses occurred in three dose-escalation patients, of whom one had hepatocellular carcinoma and two had cutaneous melanoma. Prior anti-PD-1, anti-PD-L1 or anti-CTLA-4 therapy was permitted, and checkpoint inhibitors had been received by about 36% of dose-escalation patients. Intravenous ivuxolimab was administered to patients every 2 weeks at six dose levels: 0.01, 0.1, 0.3, 1.5, 3 and 10 mg/kg. The monotherapy dose-escalation portion (N of about 49 patients) of the phase I ivuxolimab trial is reported in the paper. The dose-escalation cohort was almost 85% male with a mean age of around 64 years, ranging from about 20 to 85. Of the 52 patients in dose escalation, some 20 had hepatocellular carcinoma, some 15 had melanoma, 9 had renal cell carcinoma and 9 had head and neck cancer. The point of sequencing TCRbeta in the periphery was to test whether ivuxolimab changed TCR sequence diversity and drove clonal T-cell expansion.

Patients with a history of autoimmune disease or receiving systemic immunosuppression were excluded from the trial. Peripheral blood for TCR sequencing was collected from all dose cohorts at baseline, on cycle 4 day 1, and on cycle 7 day 1. The samples were drawn from a first-in-human, open-label, multicenter phase I dose-escalation trial of ivuxolimab. Adults with locally advanced or metastatic head and neck squamous cell, hepatocellular, melanoma or renal cell carcinoma were enrolled in the trial. Before TCR sequencing, CD4+ T cells and CD8+ T cells were sorted from peripheral blood as separate populations. The CDR3 covers 16 residues, taking in both the cysteine and the phenylalanine. Of all the DNA, just the CDR3 is kept, 48 bases in frame from base 1. V trim: 5 bases; J trim: 2 bases; unmatched bases: 9. Sequences LNHDA (CDR1) and SQIVND (CDR2) are obtained from the germline V gene (reference sequence).

Points on this clone: This receptor's antigen is unknown. Base qualities are not provided; no much larger clone lies one nucleotide away.

Genomic DNA was extracted from sorted cells for sequencing of the TCRbeta CDR3 region. The immunoSEQ Assay was used for sequencing of TCRbeta CDR3 regions. In its TCRdb copy, this immuneACCESS table keeps in-frame sequences only and misses some clones. Where compared with another copy, unresolved V genes explain less than half of these, and the others have no known cause. Within this sample are about 96,000 clones, with roughly 88% of them counted one time only. The top ten clonotypes cover around 1.5% of the sample. Overall study outcomes, separate from this receptor: In partial responders in the 0.1-3.0 mg/kg groups, normalized peripheral clonal expansion was found to be among the lowest, especially among CD8+ T cells. After ivuxolimab, CD8+ T cells had more expanded clones than CD4+ T cells on average. Low levels of normalized T-cell clonal expansion were also seen in some patients who did not respond. At doses of 0.1 to 3.0 mg/kg, clonal expansion of both CD4+ and CD8+ T cells in blood was seen between baseline and week 6. The antigen specificity of the clonally expanded peripheral T cells was not determined.

This clonotype originated in an adult with an advanced solid tumor such as melanoma, head and neck, liver or kidney cancer. The sample here was CD4+ or CD8+ T cells sorted from blood, taken in a trial of the OX40 agonist ivuxolimab. The V gene is TRBV19 and the J gene is TRBJ2-7; TRBD1 lines up with 10 middle nucleotides. The encoded CDR3 is CASSYLPGQGTYEQYF. The nucleotide sequence reads TGTGCCAGTAGTTATTTACCGGGACAGGGGACCTACGAGCAGTACTTC.